Listed below are T cell receptor beta chains from one sample, sequenced in a study of OX40 agonist ivuxolimab in advanced cancers. Here immunoSEQ multiplex PCR was the method, and the copy in TCRdb shows in-frame clones only, minus some. The profile covers 40,000 to 50,000 clones, with 88% appearing a single time and around 0.99% taken by the ten largest. The source was CD4+ or CD8+ T cells sorted from blood, collected in a trial of the OX40 agonist ivuxolimab. These receptors all stem from an adult with an advanced solid tumor such as melanoma, head and neck, liver or kidney cancer. Both conserved end residues are trimmed from each CDR3. The order of the fields is V gene, CDR3 protein.

V gene: TRBV10-3
CDR3 protein: AISESGVGAF

V gene: TRBV7-3
CDR3 protein: ASSFGAGGDTQY

V gene: TRBV6-6
CDR3 protein: ASSPRDSYEQY

V gene: TRBV7-2
CDR3 protein: ASSTQPGSRYEQY

V gene: TRBV27
CDR3 protein: ASSRRTGAYEQY

V gene: TRBV7-2
CDR3 protein: ASSPGIYEQY

V gene: TRBV6-9
CDR3 protein: AASRREDTDTQY

V gene: TRBV7-3
CDR3 protein: ASSPRRAGLSNEQF

V gene: TRBV5-1
CDR3 protein: ASSHWRPGISYNEQF

V gene: TRBV6-5
CDR3 protein: ASSYQTASNQPQH

V gene: TRBV7-8
CDR3 protein: ASSFYSGRAHEQF

V gene: TRBV6-6
CDR3 protein: ASSSRTSGRTYEQY

V gene: TRBV11-2
CDR3 protein: ASSSLFRPGEQF

V gene: TRBV28
CDR3 protein: ASTPPGGNYEQY

V gene: TRBV18
CDR3 protein: ASSPPTSGGYEQY

V gene: TRBV18
CDR3 protein: ASSPLTGAGETQY

V gene: TRBV19
CDR3 protein: ASSTIQGLWDTQY

V gene: TRBV15
CDR3 protein: ATSRDLDRVSYEQY

V gene: TRBV7-2
CDR3 protein: ASSLVPGTPYEQY

V gene: TRBV11-2
CDR3 protein: ATPGAISTDTQY

V gene: TRBV19
CDR3 protein: ASSVPGDYSNQPQH

V gene: TRBV7-3
CDR3 protein: ASSLGSSGRRGELF

V gene: TRBV6-4
CDR3 protein: ASSGTATDTQY

V gene: TRBV18
CDR3 protein: ASSPLLGNTYNEQF

V gene: TRBV7-9
CDR3 protein: ASSLELVPGMQY

V gene: TRBV11-2
CDR3 protein: ASSLAPGLARGRDTQY

V gene: TRBV14
CDR3 protein: ASSQDLRQPQH

V gene: TRBV6-5
CDR3 protein: ASRINYGYT

V gene: TRBV18
CDR3 protein: ASSGQPTGELF

V gene: TRBV7-9
CDR3 protein: ASSLLQNTGELF

V gene: TRBV6-6
CDR3 protein: ASSYRDNTDTQY

V gene: TRBV27
CDR3 protein: ASSRRQPSSYEQY

V gene: TRBV6-6
CDR3 protein: ASSHSTKGEGDEQF

V gene: TRBV5-6
CDR3 protein: ASSLLAGWTEAF

V gene: TRBV2
CDR3 protein: ASSEVTGGFSDTEAF

V gene: TRBV7-8
CDR3 protein: ASSSFTGVGDYEQY

V gene: TRBV7-8
CDR3 protein: ASSLVINEQF

V gene: TRBV7-2
CDR3 protein: ASTRAPGETQY

V gene: TRBV11-2
CDR3 protein: ASSPRTSGQAGELF

V gene: TRBV2
CDR3 protein: ASRLPPADTQY

V gene: TRBV7-2
CDR3 protein: ASSFSQKQETQY

V gene: TRBV7-2
CDR3 protein: ASSLRRDRGNEQF

V gene: TRBV7-9
CDR3 protein: ASSTKRSFEHSYEQY

V gene: TRBV2
CDR3 protein: ASRVTSGGEQF

V gene: TRBV28
CDR3 protein: ASSQVAGGGWNEQF

V gene: TRBV28
CDR3 protein: ASTGSSQPQH

V gene: TRBV7-3
CDR3 protein: ASSRQLNTEAF

V gene: TRBV7-2
CDR3 protein: ASSSAGTGAYEQY

V gene: TRBV7-3
CDR3 protein: ASSLGGGSGANVLT

V gene: TRBV6-1
CDR3 protein: ACRTEVYEQY

V gene: TRBV7-9
CDR3 protein: ASTRGDSQETQY

V gene: TRBV29-1
CDR3 protein: SVTGLGTEAF

V gene: TRBV19
CDR3 protein: ASSIQVSYEQY